A selection of T cell receptor beta chains follows, all from one sample in a study of T-cell reconstitution after alpha-beta-depleted transplantation in children. In TCRdb, the PCR reads were re-called with MiXCR into one record per CDR3 protein. This sample has about 200,000 distinct CDR3 sequences, with roughly 6% found just once. The specimen comprised PBMCs, sampled before TCRalphabeta/CD19-depleted stem cell transplant. The source is a girl under two years old with combined immunodeficiency, due to receive a stem cell transplant. CDR3s include the opening cysteine and the closing phenylalanine or tryptophan. The order of the fields is J gene, clone size, V gene, D gene, CDR3 DNA, CDR3 protein. D genes are given only for firm matches. Part of the rows lack a size; the others show once, few, many or a class for expanded clones.

j_call: TRBJ2-1; clone_size: many; v_call: TRBV6-5; d_call: TRBD2; cdr3_nt: TGTGCCAGCAGTTACTCGAACCGGCTCCGACTAGCGGGAGGCAATGAGCAGTTCTTC; cdr3_aa: CASSYSNRLRLAGGNEQFF
j_call: TRBJ2-2; clone_size: medium-sized; v_call: TRBV29-1; d_call: NA; cdr3_nt: TGCAGCGTCGGACACCTTAACACCGGGGAGCTGTTTTTT; cdr3_aa: CSVGHLNTGELFF
j_call: TRBJ2-7; clone_size: NA; v_call: TRBV12-5; d_call: TRBD1; cdr3_nt: TGTGCTAGTGGTTTGTCCTGGACAGGGAAGGAGGAGCAGTACTTC; cdr3_aa: CASGLSWTGKEEQYF
j_call: TRBJ2-1; clone_size: many; v_call: TRBV4-2; d_call: NA; cdr3_nt: TGTGCCAGCAGCCAAGACCCAGGGGATGAGCAGTTCTTC; cdr3_aa: CASSQDPGDEQFF
j_call: TRBJ2-7; clone_size: few; v_call: TRBV4-1; d_call: TRBD2; cdr3_nt: TGCGCCAGCAGCCAAGTACTAGCGGGGAACTACGAGCAGTACTTC; cdr3_aa: CASSQVLAGNYEQYF
j_call: TRBJ1-4; clone_size: NA; v_call: TRBV4-1; d_call: TRBD1; cdr3_nt: TGCGCCAGCAGCCAATCGTCGACAGGGAGGGAAAAACTGTTTTTT; cdr3_aa: CASSQSSTGREKLFF
j_call: TRBJ2-1; clone_size: many; v_call: TRBV29-1; d_call: NA; cdr3_nt: TGCAGCGCCCGGGTCACAAGGGATGAGCAGTTCTTC; cdr3_aa: CSARVTRDEQFF
j_call: TRBJ2-2; clone_size: many; v_call: TRBV9; d_call: NA; cdr3_nt: TGTGCCAGCAGCGTAGGTCTAGCTGCCGGTCCCGGGGAGCTGTTTTTT; cdr3_aa: CASSVGLAAGPGELFF
j_call: TRBJ1-4; clone_size: NA; v_call: TRBV15; d_call: NA; cdr3_nt: TGTGCCACCAGCGGAGGAGGGCGGGCTGAAAAACTGTTTTTT; cdr3_aa: CATSGGGRAEKLFF
j_call: TRBJ2-1; clone_size: NA; v_call: TRBV4-1; d_call: TRBD2; cdr3_nt: TGCGCCAGCAGGCCAAGAGGTCTAGCGGGGAAGTACAATGAGCAGTTCTTC; cdr3_aa: CASRPRGLAGKYNEQFF
j_call: TRBJ2-1; clone_size: many; v_call: TRBV7-9; d_call: NA; cdr3_nt: TGTGCCAGCAGCCTTCTACAATGCAATGAGCAGTTCTTC; cdr3_aa: CASSLLQCNEQFF
j_call: TRBJ2-1; clone_size: few; v_call: TRBV7-6; d_call: NA; cdr3_nt: TGTGCCAGCAGCTTAGCTCCGGGGCGGCGAGGCTACAATGAGCAGTTCTTC; cdr3_aa: CASSLAPGRRGYNEQFF
j_call: TRBJ2-7; clone_size: many; v_call: TRBV27; d_call: NA; cdr3_nt: TGTGCCAGCAGTTTCGGTCGGGCCTACGAGCAGTACTTC; cdr3_aa: CASSFGRAYEQYF
j_call: TRBJ2-3; clone_size: many; v_call: TRBV4-1; d_call: NA; cdr3_nt: TGCGCCAGCAGCCAAGTCACAGACAGGGAGGGAGATACGCAGTATTTT; cdr3_aa: CASSQVTDREGDTQYF
j_call: TRBJ1-2; clone_size: NA; v_call: TRBV4-3; d_call: TRBD1; cdr3_nt: TGCGCCAGCAGCCATGACAGGGCTAACTATGGCTACACCTTC; cdr3_aa: CASSHDRANYGYTF
j_call: TRBJ2-1; clone_size: many; v_call: TRBV12-3/TRBV12-4; d_call: TRBD2; cdr3_nt: TGTGCCAGCAGTGTTAGCGGGGTCTACAATGAGCAGTTCTTC; cdr3_aa: CASSVSGVYNEQFF
j_call: TRBJ2-7; clone_size: many; v_call: TRBV5-6; d_call: TRBD1; cdr3_nt: TGTGCCAGCAGGCGGGACAGGGACGGATACGAGCAGTACTTC; cdr3_aa: CASRRDRDGYEQYF
j_call: TRBJ1-1; clone_size: many; v_call: TRBV28; d_call: NA; cdr3_nt: TGTGCCAGCAGTCAGAGGACAGTCACTGAAGCTTTCTTT; cdr3_aa: CASSQRTVTEAFF
j_call: TRBJ2-7; clone_size: many; v_call: TRBV2; d_call: TRBD2; cdr3_nt: TGTGCCAGCAGTGAGCTAGCGGGGGGTTTCGGCGAGCAGTACTTC; cdr3_aa: CASSELAGGFGEQYF
j_call: TRBJ2-6; clone_size: many; v_call: TRBV20-1; d_call: NA; cdr3_nt: TGCAGTGCCCGTCAGTTCAGCTCTGGGGCCAACGTCCTGACTTTC; cdr3_aa: CSARQFSSGANVLTF
j_call: TRBJ2-1; clone_size: many; v_call: TRBV25-1; d_call: NA; cdr3_nt: TGTGCCAGCAGTGAATATTTCGTTGGGGGTAGCTCCTACAATGAGCAGTTCTTC; cdr3_aa: CASSEYFVGGSSYNEQFF
j_call: TRBJ2-3; clone_size: many; v_call: TRBV4-1; d_call: TRBD1; cdr3_nt: TGCGCCAGCAGCCATGGACAGGCCACAGATACGCAGTATTTT; cdr3_aa: CASSHGQATDTQYF
j_call: TRBJ2-3; clone_size: many; v_call: TRBV5-6; d_call: TRBD1; cdr3_nt: TGTGCCAGCAGCGTGGACGAGGCGAGGGACAGGGAGAGGGCAGATACGCAGTATTTT; cdr3_aa: CASSVDEARDRERADTQYF
j_call: TRBJ2-1; clone_size: many; v_call: TRBV4-2; d_call: NA; cdr3_nt: TGTGCCAGCAGCCAAGTACTAAACAACAATGAGCAGTTCTTC; cdr3_aa: CASSQVLNNNEQFF
j_call: TRBJ2-7; clone_size: few; v_call: TRBV7-9; d_call: NA; cdr3_nt: TGTGCCAGCAGCTTAGAGTCTTACGCCTACGAGCAGTACTTC; cdr3_aa: CASSLESYAYEQYF
j_call: TRBJ2-2; clone_size: many; v_call: TRBV4-1; d_call: NA; cdr3_nt: TGCGCCAGCAGCCAAGAGATAGGCGGGGAGCTGTTTTTT; cdr3_aa: CASSQEIGGELFF
j_call: TRBJ2-3; clone_size: many; v_call: TRBV28; d_call: NA; cdr3_nt: TGTGCCAGCAGCCCAAGGCTAGCGACTTTCACAGATACGCAGTATTTT; cdr3_aa: CASSPRLATFTDTQYF
j_call: TRBJ2-5; clone_size: many; v_call: TRBV20-1; d_call: NA; cdr3_nt: TGCAGTGCTAGAGATTTGAGGGGAGAAGGGGTAGAGACCCAGTACTTC; cdr3_aa: CSARDLRGEGVETQYF